These T cell receptor beta chains were read from a single sample in a study of cytomegalovirus exposure and HLA in healthy donors. Profiled with immunoSEQ multiplex PCR; TCRdb holds only in-frame clones, not every one. The sample holds roughly 120,000 clones; more than 75% are singletons and the top ten take about 12%. What was sequenced was PBMCs. The receptors shown here come from a woman aged 60-75 years in good health and CMV-seropositive. Both conserved end residues are part of each CDR3. D genes are given only for firm matches. The size of a clone is reported for some rows only, either as once, few or many, or as a class for expanded clones.

>TRBD1|TRBV10-3|TRBJ2-2|15|NA
CAISGGQGATGELFF
TGTGCCATCAGTGGCGGACAGGGGGCCACCGGGGAGCTGTTTTTT
>NA|TRBV5-1|TRBJ1-1|14|NA
CASSLHRANTEAFF
TGCGCCAGCAGCTTGCACAGGGCGAACACTGAAGCTTTCTTT
>NA|TRBV4-1|TRBJ2-3|16|NA
CASSQVNRRGTDTQYF
TGCGCCAGCAGCCAAGTTAATAGGAGGGGCACAGATACGCAGTATTTT
>TRBD2|TRBV7-2|TRBJ2-7|17|NA
CASSRRISGGGLGEQYF
TGTGCCAGCAGCCGCCGTATTAGCGGGGGGGGCTTAGGCGAGCAGTACTTC
>TRBD1|TRBV18|TRBJ2-7|13|NA
CASATGEMNEQYF
TGTGCCAGCGCGACAGGGGAGATGAACGAGCAGTACTTC
>NA|TRBV6-1|TRBJ2-3|15|NA
CASSGGVGGTDTQYF
TGTGCCAGCAGTGGGGGGGTTGGGGGCACAGATACGCAGTATTTT
>TRBD1|TRBV2|TRBJ2-7|14|NA
CASRTGVGSYEQYF
TGTGCCAGCAGGACAGGGGTTGGGTCCTACGAGCAGTACTTC
>NA|TRBV5-1|TRBJ2-7|13|NA
CASSWESGYEQYF
TGCGCCAGCAGCTGGGAGTCGGGCTACGAGCAGTACTTC
>TRBD2|TRBV9|TRBJ2-3|15|NA
CASSVAGTTKSTQYF
TGTGCCAGCAGCGTAGCTGGGACTACTAAGTCTACGCAGTATTTT
>NA|TRBV7-2|TRBJ1-2|12|NA
CASRRQNYGYTF
TGTGCCAGCAGGCGGCAGAACTATGGCTACACCTTC
>TRBD2|TRBV13|TRBJ2-7|17|NA
CASSFSGTSGGAYEQYF
TGTGCCAGCAGCTTCTCCGGGACTAGCGGGGGGGCTTACGAGCAGTACTTC
>NA|TRBV4-1|TRBJ1-5|16|NA
CASSQDLRSGNQPQHF
TGCGCCAGCAGCCAAGATTTGAGGTCAGGCAATCAGCCCCAGCATTTT
>NA|TRBV6-5|TRBJ1-1|13|NA
CASSWGGATEAFF
TGTGCCAGCAGTTGGGGCGGAGCCACTGAAGCTTTCTTT
>NA|TRBV6-5|TRBJ1-6|14|once
CAAAPPGLNSPLHF
TGTGCTGCAGCGCCCCCAGGGTTAAATTCACCCCTCCACTTT
>TRBD2|TRBV7-6|TRBJ2-2|15|NA
CASSLAREGSGELFF
TGTGCCAGCAGCTTAGCGAGGGAGGGCAGCGGGGAGCTGTTTTTT
>TRBD1|TRBV5-1|TRBJ1-1|16|few
CASSLETGGQNTEAFF
TGCGCCAGCAGCTTGGAGACAGGGGGGCAGAACACTGAAGCTTTCTTT
>TRBD1|TRBV14|TRBJ1-2|14|NA
CASSQYRDRVGYTF
TGTGCCAGCAGCCAATATAGGGACAGGGTTGGCTACACCTTC
>NA|TRBV29-1|TRBJ2-3|14|NA
CSVEGTATADTQYF
TGCAGCGTTGAAGGGACAGCAACTGCAGATACGCAGTATTTT
>TRBD2|TRBV6-1|TRBJ2-5|15|NA
CASSVAGGSLETQYF
TGTGCCAGCAGTGTAGCGGGGGGAAGTTTAGAGACCCAGTACTTC
>NA|TRBV5-8|TRBJ1-1|13|NA
CASSLNLGSEAFF
TGTGCCAGCAGCTTAAATTTAGGGAGTGAAGCTTTCTTT
>NA|TRBV5-1|TRBJ2-3|15|NA
CASSLPSLAGNTQYF
TGCGCCAGCAGCTTGCCCAGCCTTGCAGGGAATACGCAGTATTTT
>NA|TRBV6-5|TRBJ2-3|15|NA
CASSYSNLVFGTQYF
TGTGCCAGCAGTTACTCGAATCTGGTGTTCGGTACGCAGTATTTT
>NA|TRBV6-5|TRBJ2-3|14|NA
CASSYGDLADTQYF
TGTGCCAGCAGTTACGGTGACTTGGCAGATACGCAGTATTTT
>NA|TRBV30|TRBJ1-1|12|NA
CAWSPVNTEAFF
TGTGCCTGGAGCCCCGTGAACACTGAAGCTTTCTTT
>TRBD1|TRBV19|TRBJ1-5|17|few
CASSTPRDRGLNQPQHF
TGTGCCAGTAGTACGCCTCGGGACAGGGGTCTCAATCAGCCCCAGCATTTT
>NA|TRBV9|TRBJ1-1|19|NA
CASSVNLEGLVSRNTEAFF
TGTGCCAGCAGCGTAAATTTAGAGGGTTTGGTTTCTAGGAACACTGAAGCTTTCTTT
>TRBD1|TRBV6-5|TRBJ2-5|14|NA
CASSQQGARETQYF
TGTGCCAGCAGCCAACAGGGGGCGCGAGAGACCCAGTACTTC
>TRBD1|TRBV7-6|TRBJ1-3|21|NA
CASSTTLLAGTGGKSGNTIYF
TGTGCCAGCAGCACCACTCTACTTGCCGGGACAGGGGGAAAATCCGGAAACACCATATATTTT
>NA|TRBV18|TRBJ1-4|13|NA
CASSPGADEKLFF
TGTGCCAGCTCACCGGGAGCGGATGAAAAACTGTTTTTT
>NA|TRBV2|TRBJ1-1|14|NA
CASSEWAVDTEAFF
TGTGCCAGCAGTGAATGGGCAGTGGATACTGAAGCTTTCTTT
>NA|TRBV7-2|TRBJ1-2|15|few
CAGSLAAGPQWGYTF
TGTGCCGGCAGCTTAGCCGCGGGACCTCAATGGGGCTACACCTTC
>NA|TRBV9|TRBJ1-1|13|NA
CASRGTRNTEAFF
TGTGCCAGCAGGGGGACAAGGAACACTGAAGCTTTCTTT
>NA|TRBV4-1|TRBJ2-7|14|NA
CASSQDPGPYEQYF
TGCGCCAGCAGCCAAGATCCAGGGCCATACGAGCAGTACTTC
>TRBD1|TRBV5-4|TRBJ1-4|15|NA
CASSLAGQGREKLFF
TGTGCCAGCAGCTTGGCGGGACAGGGTCGCGAAAAACTGTTTTTT
>TRBD1|TRBV5-4|TRBJ1-1|13|NA
CASSRQGAAEAFF
TGTGCCAGCAGTCGTCAGGGGGCTGCTGAAGCTTTCTTT
>TRBD2|TRBV5-6|TRBJ2-7|15|NA
CASSQAGFLSYEQYF
TGTGCCAGCAGCCAAGCGGGATTTCTATCCTACGAGCAGTACTTC
>NA|TRBV21-1|TRBJ1-2|18|NA
CASSKRGLEGQGAYGYTF
TGTGCCAGCAGCAAAAGGGGGTTGGAAGGACAGGGGGCCTATGGCTACACCTTC
>NA|TRBV6-6|TRBJ1-6|13|few
CASSSRRDSPLHF
TGTGCCAGCAGTTCTAGGAGGGATTCACCCCTCCACTTT
>NA|TRBV30|TRBJ1-1|14|NA
CAWSPLSVNTEAFF
TGTGCCTGGAGTCCCCTTTCGGTGAACACTGAAGCTTTCTTT
>TRBD2|TRBV6-4|TRBJ2-3|15|NA
CASSSSGGGTDTQYF
TGTGCCAGCAGCTCTAGCGGGGGGGGCACAGATACGCAGTATTTT
>TRBD2|TRBV7-2|TRBJ2-3|18|NA
CASRTDSGRATSTDTQYF
TGTGCCAGCAGAACGGATAGCGGGAGGGCGACTAGCACAGATACGCAGTATTTT
>NA|TRBV19|TRBJ1-3|15|NA
CASSIEGTPGNTIYF
TGTGCCAGTAGTATAGAAGGGACTCCTGGAAACACCATATATTTT
>TRBD2|TRBV9|TRBJ2-1|15|NA
CASSGSGSSYNEQFF
TGTGCCAGCAGCGGGAGCGGGAGTTCCTACAATGAGCAGTTCTTC
>NA|TRBV4-3|TRBJ2-5|17|NA
CASSQEVARKSIETQYF
TGCGCCAGCAGCCAAGAAGTAGCGCGGAAGAGCATCGAGACCCAGTACTTC
>NA|TRBV5-1|TRBJ1-2|13|NA
CASSLDPQAGYTF
TGCGCCAGCAGCTTGGACCCCCAGGCGGGCTACACCTTC
>NA|TRBV2|TRBJ1-5|13|few
CASSEIVEGRSYF
TGTGCCAGCAGTGAAATCGTCGAGGGCCGATCATATTTT
>TRBD1|TRBV11-3|TRBJ2-7|14|once
CASSWTGAPYEQYF
TGTGCCAGCAGCTGGACAGGGGCTCCCTACGAGCAGTACTTC
>NA|TRBV7-2|TRBJ1-2|13|NA
CASSLGGQGGYTF
TGTGCCAGCAGCTTAGGGGGGCAAGGTGGCTACACCTTC
>NA|TRBV4-2|TRBJ2-3|15|NA
CASSKGEKSQDTQYF
TGTGCCAGCAGTAAGGGGGAAAAGAGCCAAGATACGCAGTATTTT
>TRBD2|TRBV6-4|TRBJ2-3|15|NA
CASGPAGAGADTQYF
TGTGCCAGCGGGCCAGCGGGAGCGGGCGCAGATACGCAGTATTTT
>NA|TRBV19|TRBJ2-2|13|NA
CASNPQESGELFF
TGTGCCAGCAACCCTCAAGAGAGCGGGGAGCTGTTTTTT
>TRBD1|TRBV6-5|TRBJ1-1|14|NA
CASRRQGSKPEAFF
TGTGCCAGCAGAAGACAGGGGTCTAAGCCTGAAGCTTTCTTT
>NA|TRBV10-3|TRBJ1-5|16|NA
CAISEAGGEGNQPQHF
TGTGCCATCAGTGAAGCAGGAGGGGAGGGCAATCAGCCCCAGCATTTT
>NA|TRBV11-3|TRBJ2-7|14|NA
CASSPGGPTYEQYF
TGTGCCAGCAGCCCCGGGGGGCCCACCTACGAGCAGTACTTC
>NA|TRBV7-9|TRBJ2-2|14|few
CASSKDSYTGELFF
TGTGCCAGCAGCAAAGACAGTTACACCGGGGAGCTGTTTTTT